This T cell receptor beta chain comes out of a study of T cell responses to AZD1222 COVID-19 vaccine. Study-wide results and caveats: The repertoires were collected only after the peak T cell response.

Some clones are missing from TCRdb's copy, which holds only in-frame ones; the method was immunoSEQ multiplex PCR. This table has fewer than 200,000 clones, roughly 88% appearing once. In its sample, this clone was seen once. Its specificity is not known. This sample includes further DNA sequences coding for the same CDR3. The clonotype comes from an adult in good health. The input for sequencing was peripheral blood, taken on day 0 of AZD1222 vaccination.

This CDR3 reads CASSLNSQETQYF. In nucleotides, the CDR3 is TGTGCCAGCAGCTTAAACTCACAAGAGACCCAGTACTTC. The chain is built from TRBV11-3 and TRBJ2-5; D gene ambiguous. The germline V gene encodes CDR1 SGHNT and CDR2 YENEEA. This CDR3 has 13 residues. Trimming took 2 bases from V and 2 from J, leaving 6 bases between them.